This T cell receptor beta chain was found in a study of blood T cell repertoires in COVID-19. About the research overall: The United States, Italy and Spain supplied acute and convalescent COVID-19 samples. From T cells, B-cell-depleted T cells, or PBMCs came the material, which was cDNA or gDNA.

Profiling relied on immunoSEQ multiplex PCR, and the TCRdb table lists in-frame clones only, not all of them. The sample carries fewer than 300,000 clones, approximately 84% recorded once. Trimming took 4 bases from V and 7 from J, leaving 11 bases between them. The CDR3 is made up of 13 amino acids. Germline assignment: CDR1 SGHRS and CDR2 YFSETQ. The receptor was isolated from a man in his forties or fifties with COVID-19, enrolled during active disease. The J gene is TRBJ2-2, the V gene TRBV5-1, with D possibly matching TRBD2 (6 bases). The sequenced sample was peripheral blood. The CDR3 region is CASSLMEGGELFF. In DNA form, the CDR3 reads TGCGCCAGCAGCCTAATGGAGGGCGGGGAGCTGTTTTTT. The variable domain in full, with the rest retrieved from reference TRBV5-1 and TRBJ2-2, is KAGVTQTPRYLIKTRGQQVTLSCSPISGHRSVSWYQQTPGQGLQFLFEYFSETQRNKGNFPGRFSGRQFSNSRSEMNVSTLELGDSALYLCASSLMEGGELFFGEGSRLTVL.